Here is one T cell receptor beta chain with its context. Germline lookup yields CDR1 SNHLY and CDR2 FYNNEI. V lost 3 bases, J lost 3 bases, and 9 bases stayed unmatched. The CDR3 runs 16 residues. These data come from a study of blood T cell repertoires in COVID-19. In the study overall: The United States, Italy and Spain provided the acute and convalescent COVID-19 samples. PBMCs, B-cell-depleted T cells, or T cells provided the cDNA or gDNA that made up the material.

Methods used by the authors: Researchers report that nucleated cell counts were estimated from reference gene primer amplification. The table came from immunoSEQ multiplex PCR; TCRdb's copy has only in-frame clones and leaves some out. The D gene and trimming were derived from the DNA, and the V and J assignments and clone size from that table. The table lists around 100,000 clones, about nine tenths of them singletons, with under 2% in the top ten. The V and J genes are TRBV2 and TRBJ2-5; 8 nucleotides agree with TRBD1. The sequenced sample consisted of peripheral blood. This TCR came from a human donor with active COVID-19. The donor label of this sample is uncertain. The CDR3: CASSDPGGRPEETQYF. DNA of the CDR3: TGTGCCAGCAGTGACCCAGGGGGCCGGCCCGAAGAGACCCAGTACTTC.